This T cell receptor (beta chain) was identified in a study of PD-1 blockade in classical Hodgkin lymphoma. Broader study findings: Newly diagnosed patients were said to have less baseline TCR diversity than healthy donors did. Causes of the repertoire differences remain undefined, possibly disease activity or prior therapy. Baseline diversity resembling that of newly diagnosed patients was seen in complete responders.

Worth noting for this clone: As yet, its antigen is unknown.

Germline CDR1 SEHNR, CDR2 FQNEAQ (reference sequence). Trimming left V 0 bases short and J 8 bases short, with 5 bases between. The length of the CDR3 is 12 residues. Time point reported: cycle 4 day 1 (C4D1), after 6 weeks of nivolumab. All trial patients relapsed after autologous stem cell transplantation. Clones were read by immunoSEQ multiplex PCR, and TCRdb kept only the in-frame ones, dropping some. The sample gives fewer than 30,000 clones, under 90% of which show up once; 6.2% is in the top ten. This clonotype was obtained from a human donor with classical Hodgkin lymphoma. The chain combines TRBV7-9 with TRBJ2-1; no reliable D call. The sequenced sample was peripheral blood mononuclear cells (PBMCs), obtained before the fourth cycle of nivolumab. The CDR3 spells CASSLAIYEQFF. The CDR3 DNA is TGTGCCAGCAGCTTAGCAATCTATGAGCAGTTCTTC.